The present T cell receptor (beta chain) was sequenced within a study of cytomegalovirus exposure and HLA in healthy donors. General observations from the study: With DRB1 most and HLA-C fewest, TCR association rates differed between HLA loci in a later analysis. HLA-A and HLA-B allele assignments for most subjects were reportedly predicted accurately using TCR beta sequences. Certain indistinguishable V segments, among them TRBV6-2 and TRBV6-3, were excluded.

The study ran its PCR with 60 Vbeta and 13 Jbeta primers. Repertoires were generated with immunoSEQ multiplex PCR, while TCRdb's copy carries only in-frame clones and drops some. The table lists around 140,000 clones, roughly 71% of them singletons, with 6% to 8.5% in the top ten. As regards this clone: Antigen unknown.

Trimming removed 0 bases from V and 6 bases from J; junction bases left unmatched: 3. There are 14 residues in the CDR3. CDR1 and CDR2 (germline): SGDLS, YYNGEE. The V call is TRBV9, the J call TRBJ2-7, with 10 bases lining up with TRBD2. The sequencing sample was made of PBMCs. This TCR was recovered from a man in his thirties or forties in good health and CMV-seronegative. CDR3 DNA sequence: TGTGCCAGCAGCGTAGTTCCTAGCGGGGGCGAGCAGTACTTC. Translated, it gives CASSVVPSGGEQYF.